This T cell receptor (beta chain) was observed in a study of vaccination and CD4 T cells after COVID-19 (dated by TCRdb to between 2021 and 2023). The study in broad terms: Convalescent patients had a positive SARS-CoV-2 result on nasal swab PCR, and of these patients, several had mild disease and one had severe disease. The convalescent cohort comprised six males and four females, including two Hispanic individuals, seven Caucasians, two Asians and one multiracial person. Participants got two doses of the Pfizer-BioNTech BNT162b2 vaccine (n=8) or two doses of the Moderna mRNA-1273 vaccine (n=2). Post-COVID blood samples were collected from convalescent patients a median of approximately 93 days after diagnosis, with a range of roughly 30 to 161 days. Post-vaccine blood samples were taken a median of around 77 days after the second vaccine dose, with a range of 14 to 241 days. Overlapping spike peptide pools from SARS-CoV-2 and from the common cold coronaviruses HCoV-NL63, HCoV-OC43 and HCoV-229E were used as culture stimuli. In control cultures, a CEFX viral epitope pool was used as positive control, an HIV-1 Nef peptide pool was used as negative control, or no peptide was added. The spike-specific CD4+ TCR repertoire was compared before and after mRNA vaccination in under 11 COVID-19 convalescent patients and a few infection-naive healthy vaccine recipients. Points the paper makes about the study in general: Relatively few convalescent patients were included in the study, and early timepoints after natural infection were not analyzed. In convalescent patients, nearly all vaccine-specific clones (304 of 307) were found to be mono-reactive for SARS-CoV-2 spike rather than cross-reactive with common cold coronaviruses. Among the post-vaccine SARS-CoV-2-reactive clones in convalescent patients, a median around 90% showed up only after vaccination, which suggests vaccine-specific priming. The median count of SARS-CoV-2-reactive clonotypes went up from approximately 20 after infection to 38 after vaccination, although the change was not significant.

Per the publication, the treatment or condition label means: roughly 10-day PBMC culture with coronavirus spike peptide pools or control peptides (ViraFEST assay). The ViraFEST assay was used in the study, in which antigen-specific T cells were expanded with peptide pools and expanded clonotypes were subsequently identified by TCR sequencing. The convalescent patients' positive SARS-CoV-2 PCR tests fell between March and December 2020, which was before the Alpha, Beta and Delta variants emerged in the United States. More than 1.5 million PBMCs per well were cultured in IMDM with approximately 4.9% human AB serum and 9 to 10 IU/ml IL-2, plus 10 ug/ml peptide pools. Half of the culture medium was replaced with fresh IL-2-containing medium on days 3 and 7. CD4+ T cells were isolated after around 11 days of culture through negative selection using the EasySep CD4+ T cell isolation kit. Ficoll-Paque Plus gradient centrifugation was used to isolate PBMCs from whole blood, and the isolated PBMCs were then either used fresh or cryopreserved at -140C. Triplicate wells were generally used for each culture condition.

The CDR3 goes from the cysteine to the phenylalanine over 15 residues. Only the CDR3 DNA is retained, 45 bases long and in frame from the first base. Trimming at the junction amounts to 1 base on V and 5 bases on J, and the germline ends lie 9 bases apart. Taken from the germline V gene, the CDR1 and CDR2 loops are MGHDK and SYGVNS. Notes on this clonotype: Its specific antigen is unknown. It has no much larger one-base neighbor in the sample; base qualities were not kept.

The library was prepared using PCR. DNA from cultured CD4+ T cells underwent TCR sequencing with the Oncomine TCR Beta short-read assay at the Johns Hopkins FTIC core. Genomic DNA was extracted from the cultured CD4+ T cells with the QIAamp micro DNA kit. Oncomine TCR Beta libraries from cultured CD4+ T cells were pooled with unique dual indexes and sequenced on an Illumina iSeq 100. In the paper's pipeline: Non-productive sequences were filtered out, and CDR3s that did not start with C, did not end with F or W, or were shorter than 7 amino acids were discarded. Antigen-specific clonotypes were identified using the MANAFEST web application through comparison of peptide-stimulated wells with reference and other culture wells. An FDR below 0.05, an odds ratio above 5, and a productive frequency above 0.1% in at least two of three replicate wells were required for clones to be considered positive. A clonotype counted as cross-reactive if it showed significant expansion both in the SARS-CoV-2 spike wells and in at least one common cold coronavirus spike condition. CDR3 homology was assessed with Levenshtein distances (stringdist) and unrooted phylogenetic trees (ape) in R version 3.6.1. TCRdb passed the public sequencing reads through fastp at Q25 and MiXCR, retaining productive beta sequences. CDR3 protein sequences are deduplicated, and each keeps its most common genes and DNA. The V and J calls shown here were made by TCRdb, not taken from the authors' results. This sample is represented by some 5,100 distinct CDR3 sequences; roughly 45% of them were singletons. The top ten hold about 60% of the sample.

Sequenced input: CD4+ T cells from blood, cultured in vitro. Recombination connected TRBV25-1 to TRBJ1-6, with the D gene call left open. This TCR came from a human donor who had recovered from COVID-19. The sequenced DNA is TGTGCCAGCAGTGAATCCAGGAGGGATAATTCACCCCTCCACTTT. The encoded protein is CASSESRRDNSPLHF.